This T cell receptor (beta chain) derives from a study of cytomegalovirus exposure and HLA in healthy donors. Broader study findings: Within an earlier analysis, most TCR beta V segments proved productive either about 87% or about 30% of the time. A few V segments could not be told apart, such as TRBV6-2 and TRBV6-3, and were left out. In vitro experiments confirmed that three CMV-associated chains were specific for CMV antigens.

This clone has just a few counts. The antigen is not known. Sampled while nominally healthy, donors likely had unrecorded immune exposures. The CDR3 length is 16 residues. CDR1 and CDR2 from the germline V gene are SEHNR and FQNEAQ (reference sequence). The V and J ends lost 3 bases and 4 bases respectively, with 13 bases between them. PCR primers comprised 60 Vbeta and 13 Jbeta primers. Profiled with immunoSEQ multiplex PCR; TCRdb holds only in-frame clones, not every one. This repertoire shows 160,000 or so clones, 71% found once; its top ten account for approximately 2.5%. The sample consisted of PBMCs. The chain employs TRBV7-9 and TRBJ2-6; D is possibly TRBD1 (6 bases). The clonotype was recovered from a woman aged 25-40 years in good health and CMV-seronegative. In nucleotides, the CDR3 is TGTGCCAGCAGCTTGGGAACAGGGCTCGGGGCCAACGTCCTGACTTTC. This gives the protein CASSLGTGLGANVLTF.